These T cell receptor beta chains were read from a single sample in a study of shared clonotypes between healthy human individuals. TCRdb's table, derived via immunoSEQ multiplex PCR, lists solely in-frame clones and lacks some. The repertoire consists of over 850,000 clones, with more than 75% occurring once and the leading ten covering 0.6% to 0.7%. The sample comprised memory CD4+ T cells from PBMCs. The receptors originated from a man between 18 and 35 years old in good health. Some clones in this sample may be carry-over from other donors' samples. CDR3s include the opening cysteine and the closing phenylalanine or tryptophan. The order of the fields is V gene, clone size, J gene, D gene, CDR3 protein, CDR3 DNA. A D gene is named only where the DNA matches it firmly. Size tells how often a clone was seen (once, few, many) or the class of an expanded clone, and some rows leave it out.

>TRBV28|.|TRBJ2-5|TRBD1
CASSSVAGGLEETQYF
TGTGCCAGCAGTTCTGTGGCAGGGGGCTTAGAGGAGACCCAGTACTTC
>TRBV7-9|.|TRBJ2-3|.
CASSRAGVFETDTQYF
TGTGCCAGCAGCCGGGCTGGGGTGTTTGAAACAGATACGCAGTATTTT
>TRBV5-8|few|TRBJ2-3|TRBD2
CASSFGTSGQPTDTQYF
TGTGCCAGCAGCTTTGGGACTAGCGGTCAACCCACAGATACGCAGTATTTT
>TRBV28|.|TRBJ2-1|TRBD1
CASSSSPRTGQFF
TGTGCCAGCAGTTCCTCCCCCCGGACAGGGCAGTTCTTC
>TRBV6-6|.|TRBJ2-7|TRBD1
CASRATGLSYEQYF
TGTGCCAGCAGGGCGACAGGGCTGTCCTACGAGCAGTACTTC
>TRBV27|.|TRBJ2-2|.
CASSPYVDASATGELFF
TGTGCCAGCAGCCCCTATGTAGATGCTAGCGCAACCGGGGAGCTGTTTTTT
>TRBV28|.|TRBJ1-2|.
CASSLSQGRIHGYTF
TGTGCCAGCAGTTTGTCGCAGGGAAGAATACATGGCTACACCTTC
>TRBV5-8|.|TRBJ1-2|.
CASSLRGAEWVGYTF
TGTGCCAGCAGCTTGAGGGGGGCCGAGTGGGTCGGCTACACCTTC
>TRBV6-4|.|TRBJ2-3|.
CASSRQADLSTDTQYF
TGTGCCAGCAGTAGACAAGCGGACCTTAGCACAGATACGCAGTATTTT
>TRBV28|.|TRBJ2-4|.
CASSLMYPKNIQYF
TGTGCCAGCAGTTTAATGTATCCCAAAAACATTCAGTACTTC
>TRBV6-5|few|TRBJ1-2|.
CASSYSPARGYTF
TGTGCCAGCAGTTACTCTCCTGCCCGTGGCTACACCTTC
>TRBV19|.|TRBJ1-5|.
CASSRTPHQPQHF
TGTGCCAGTAGTAGAACGCCTCATCAGCCCCAGCATTTT
>TRBV28|.|TRBJ2-5|.
CASSSSSSGWETQYF
TGTGCCAGCAGTTCCTCAAGCTCGGGGTGGGAGACCCAGTACTTC
>TRBV19|few|TRBJ2-3|.
CASSSSGRFPFTDTQYF
TGTGCCAGTAGTTCCTCCGGGAGATTTCCCTTCACAGATACGCAGTATTTT
>TRBV5-1|.|TRBJ2-7|TRBD2
CASSAGTSGIYEQYF
TGCGCCAGCAGCGCCGGGACTAGCGGAATCTACGAGCAGTACTTC
>TRBV5-1|.|TRBJ1-1|.
CASSLGWNTEAFF
TGCGCCAGCAGCTTGGGATGGAACACTGAAGCTTTCTTT
>TRBV7-3|.|TRBJ2-5|TRBD2
CASSVSGSSMETQYF
TGTGCCAGCAGCGTTAGCGGGAGCAGCATGGAGACCCAGTACTTC
>TRBV7-3|.|TRBJ2-7|TRBD1
CASSLGTGSREQYF
TGTGCCAGCAGCCTGGGGACAGGGAGTCGCGAGCAGTACTTC
>TRBV13|.|TRBJ1-2|.
CASSLWGGDYGYTF
TGTGCCAGCAGCCTATGGGGGGGCGACTATGGCTACACCTTC
>TRBV6-6|.|TRBJ2-2|TRBD1
CASSYPRDSYTGELFF
TGTGCCAGCAGTTACCCTAGGGACAGCTACACCGGGGAGCTGTTTTTT